The T cell receptor beta chain described here comes from a study of blood T cell repertoires in COVID-19. Across the whole study: The samples span acute and convalescent COVID-19 from the United States, Italy and Spain. PBMCs, B-cell-depleted T cells, or T cells were the source of the cDNA or gDNA that made up the material.

The CDR3 runs 14 residues. Germline V gene sequence: CDR1 LGHNA, CDR2 YSLEER. The germline V and J ends were trimmed by 3 bases and 9 bases, with 12 bases remaining between them. Per the original data handling: By means of reference gene primer amplification, nucleated cell counts were estimated. Method: immunoSEQ multiplex PCR; TCRdb's copy keeps in-frame clones and lacks some. The D gene and trimming were derived from the DNA, and the V and J assignments and clone size from that table. Among approximately 100,000 clones listed, around 85% were seen once. The receptor was derived from a woman in her sixties or seventies with active or convalescent COVID-19. The chain recombines TRBV4-3 with TRBJ1-6, with D possibly TRBD1 on 6 matching bases. Specimen: peripheral blood. CDR3 in amino acids: CASSQEDSVSPLHF. The CDR3 nucleotides read TGCGCCAGCAGCCAGGAGGACAGCGTTTCACCCCTCCACTTT.